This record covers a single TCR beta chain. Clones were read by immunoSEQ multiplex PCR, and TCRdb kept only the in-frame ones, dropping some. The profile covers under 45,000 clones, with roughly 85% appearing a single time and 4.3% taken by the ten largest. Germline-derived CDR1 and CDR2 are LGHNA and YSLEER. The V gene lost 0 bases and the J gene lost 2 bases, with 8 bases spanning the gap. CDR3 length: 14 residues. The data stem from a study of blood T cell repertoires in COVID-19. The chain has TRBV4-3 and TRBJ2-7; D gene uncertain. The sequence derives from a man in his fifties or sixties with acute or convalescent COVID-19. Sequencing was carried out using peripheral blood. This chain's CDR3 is CASSQEPYTYEQYF. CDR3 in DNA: TGCGCCAGCAGCCAAGAACCCTATACCTACGAGCAGTACTTC.